This T cell receptor (beta chain) emerged from a study of technical replicates of blood from a handful of donors. Sequenced by immunoSEQ multiplex PCR; TCRdb stores in-frame clones only, minus some. The data show approximately 79,000 clones, approximately 93% seen once. This sequence was found in a human donor in good health. The sample taken for sequencing was T cells isolated from PBMCs.

The CDR3 region is CATLDVERTDTQYF. The CDR3 DNA reads TGTGCCACACTAGACGTGGAGAGGACAGATACGCAGTATTTT. The gene calls are TRBV10-3 and TRBJ2-3; tentatively, D is TRBD2 (5 bases). Trimming left V 10 bases short and J 3 bases short, with 17 bases between. CDR3 size: 14 residues. Germline V CDR1 and CDR2: ENHRY, SYGVKD.